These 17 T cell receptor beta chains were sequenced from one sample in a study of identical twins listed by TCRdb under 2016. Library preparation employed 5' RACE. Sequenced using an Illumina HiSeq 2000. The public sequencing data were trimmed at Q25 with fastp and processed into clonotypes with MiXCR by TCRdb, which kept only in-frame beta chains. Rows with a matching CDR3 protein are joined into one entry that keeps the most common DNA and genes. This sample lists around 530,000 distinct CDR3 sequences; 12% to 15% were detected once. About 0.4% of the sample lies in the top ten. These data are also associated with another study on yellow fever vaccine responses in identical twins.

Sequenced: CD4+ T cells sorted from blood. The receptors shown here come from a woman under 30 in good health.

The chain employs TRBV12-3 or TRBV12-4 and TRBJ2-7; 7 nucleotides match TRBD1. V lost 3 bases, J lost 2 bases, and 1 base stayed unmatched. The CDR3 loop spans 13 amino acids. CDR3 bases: TGTGCCAGCAGTTTCGGGACAGCCTACGAGCAGTACGTC. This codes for CASSFGTAYEQYV.

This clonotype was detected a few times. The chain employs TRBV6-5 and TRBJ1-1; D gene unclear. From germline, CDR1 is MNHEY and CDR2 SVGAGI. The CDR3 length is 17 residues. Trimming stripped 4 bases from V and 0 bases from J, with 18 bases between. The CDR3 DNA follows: TGTGCCAGCAGTTCCACCGAGGGCGGCCGGATGAACACTGAAGCTTTCTTT. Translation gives CASSSTEGGRMNTEAFF.

CDR3 loop: CASSGTGTNNQETQYF. CDR3 DNA sequence: TGTGCCAGCAGCGGGACAGGGACAAACAACCAAGAGACCCAGTACTTC. The gene calls are TRBV5-4 and TRBJ2-5, with 9 bases lining up with TRBD1. Germline V gives CDR1 SGHNT, CDR2 YYREEE (reference sequence). The CDR3 is 16 amino acids. Trimming took 4 bases from V and 0 from J; bases not matched to a gene: 7.

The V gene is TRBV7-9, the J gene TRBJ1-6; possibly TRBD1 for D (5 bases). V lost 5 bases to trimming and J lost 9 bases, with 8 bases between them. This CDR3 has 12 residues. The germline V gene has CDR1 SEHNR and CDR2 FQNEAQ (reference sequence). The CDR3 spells CASSVQGSPLHF. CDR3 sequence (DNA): TGTGCCAGCAGCGTGCAGGGTTCACCCCTCCACTTT.

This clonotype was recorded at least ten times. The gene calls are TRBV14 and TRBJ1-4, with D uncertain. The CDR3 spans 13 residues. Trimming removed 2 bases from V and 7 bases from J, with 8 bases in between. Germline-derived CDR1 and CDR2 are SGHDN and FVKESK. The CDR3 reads CASSQRVSEKLFF. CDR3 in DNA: TGTGCCAGCAGCCAAAGGGTCTCTGAAAAACTGTTTTTT.

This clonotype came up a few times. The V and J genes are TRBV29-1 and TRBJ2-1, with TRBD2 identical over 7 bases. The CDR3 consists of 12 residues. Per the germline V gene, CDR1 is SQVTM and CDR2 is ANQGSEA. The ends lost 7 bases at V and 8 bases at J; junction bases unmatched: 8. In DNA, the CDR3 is TGCAGCGCTTGGACCGCGGGAGATGAGCAGTTCTTC. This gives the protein CSAWTAGDEQFF.

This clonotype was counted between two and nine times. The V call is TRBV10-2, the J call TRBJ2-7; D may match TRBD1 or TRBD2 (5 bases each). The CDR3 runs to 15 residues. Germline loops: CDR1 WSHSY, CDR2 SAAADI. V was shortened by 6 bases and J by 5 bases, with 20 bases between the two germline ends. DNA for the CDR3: TGCGCCAGCAGGGGGGATAGGCTCCCGGCACACGAGCAGTACTTC. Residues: CASRGDRLPAHEQYF.

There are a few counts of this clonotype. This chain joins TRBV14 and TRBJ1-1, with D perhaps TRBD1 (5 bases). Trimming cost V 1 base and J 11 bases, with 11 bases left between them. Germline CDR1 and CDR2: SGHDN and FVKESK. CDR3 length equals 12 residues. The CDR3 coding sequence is TGTGCCAGCAGCCAAGGGGGACGGGTGGCTTTCTTT. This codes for CASSQGGRVAFF. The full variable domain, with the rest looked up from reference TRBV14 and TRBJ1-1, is EAGVTQFPSHSVIEKGQTVTLRCDPISGHDNLYWYRRVMGKEIKFLLHFVKESKQDESGMPNNRFLAERTGGTYSTLKVQPAELEDSGVYFCASSQGGRVAFFGQGTRLTVV.

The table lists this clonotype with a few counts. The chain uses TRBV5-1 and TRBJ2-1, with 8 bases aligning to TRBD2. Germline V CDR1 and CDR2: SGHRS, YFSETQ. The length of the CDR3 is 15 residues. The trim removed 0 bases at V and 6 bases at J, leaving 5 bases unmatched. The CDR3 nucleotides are TGCGCCAGCAGCTTGGTTTCTAGCGGGCGCAATGAGCAGTTCTTC. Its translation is CASSLVSSGRNEQFF. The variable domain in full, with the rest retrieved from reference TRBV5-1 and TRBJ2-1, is KAGVTQTPRYLIKTRGQQVTLSCSPISGHRSVSWYQQTPGQGLQFLFEYFSETQRNKGNFPGRFSGRQFSNSRSEMNVSTLELGDSALYLCASSLVSSGRNEQFFGPGTRLTVL.

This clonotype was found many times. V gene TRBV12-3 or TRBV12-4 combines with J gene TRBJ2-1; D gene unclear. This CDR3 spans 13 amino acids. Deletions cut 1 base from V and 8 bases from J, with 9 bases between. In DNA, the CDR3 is TGTGCCAGCAGTTTAGATAGTCAGCATGAGCAGTTCTTC. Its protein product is CASSLDSQHEQFF.

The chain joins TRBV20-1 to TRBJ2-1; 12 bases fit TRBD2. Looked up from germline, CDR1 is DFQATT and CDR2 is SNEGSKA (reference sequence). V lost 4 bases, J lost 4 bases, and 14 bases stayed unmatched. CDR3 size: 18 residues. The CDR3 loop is CSAKWEPATSGGYNEQFF. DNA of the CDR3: TGCAGTGCTAAATGGGAACCGGCGACTAGCGGGGGATACAATGAGCAGTTCTTC.

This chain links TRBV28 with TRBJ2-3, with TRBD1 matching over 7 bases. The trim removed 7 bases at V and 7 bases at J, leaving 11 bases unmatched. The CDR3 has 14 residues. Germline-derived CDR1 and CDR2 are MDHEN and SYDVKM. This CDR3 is CASTQGVPTHTQYF. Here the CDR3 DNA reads TGTGCCAGCACTCAGGGGGTGCCCACCCATACGCAGTATTTT.

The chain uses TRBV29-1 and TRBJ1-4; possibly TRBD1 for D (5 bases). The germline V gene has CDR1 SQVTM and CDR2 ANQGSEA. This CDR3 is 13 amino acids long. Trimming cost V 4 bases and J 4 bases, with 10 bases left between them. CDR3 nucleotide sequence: TGCAGCGTTGGGGGCAGCCTTAATGAAAAACTGTTTTTT. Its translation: CSVGGSLNEKLFF.

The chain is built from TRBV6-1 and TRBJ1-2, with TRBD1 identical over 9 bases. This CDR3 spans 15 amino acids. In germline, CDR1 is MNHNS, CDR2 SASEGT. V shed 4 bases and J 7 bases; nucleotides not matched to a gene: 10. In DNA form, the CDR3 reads TGTGCCAGCAGTGGAGAGGGACAGGGATTAAGTGGCTACACCTTC. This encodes CASSGEGQGLSGYTF.

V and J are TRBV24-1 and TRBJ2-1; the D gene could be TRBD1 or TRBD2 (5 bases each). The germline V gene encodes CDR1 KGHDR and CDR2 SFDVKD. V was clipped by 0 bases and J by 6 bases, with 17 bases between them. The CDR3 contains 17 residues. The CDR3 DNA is TGTGCCACCAGTGATTTGAGCCGGGACGGACTTTCCAATGAGCAGTTCTTC. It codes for CATSDLSRDGLSNEQFF.

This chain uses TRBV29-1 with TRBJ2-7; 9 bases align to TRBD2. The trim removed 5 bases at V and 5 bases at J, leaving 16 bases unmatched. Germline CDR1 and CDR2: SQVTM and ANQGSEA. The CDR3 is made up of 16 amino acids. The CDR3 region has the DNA TGCAGCGTTCTGGCTTTAGGTAGCGGGAGCTACCACGAGCAGTACTTC. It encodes CSVLALGSGSYHEQYF.

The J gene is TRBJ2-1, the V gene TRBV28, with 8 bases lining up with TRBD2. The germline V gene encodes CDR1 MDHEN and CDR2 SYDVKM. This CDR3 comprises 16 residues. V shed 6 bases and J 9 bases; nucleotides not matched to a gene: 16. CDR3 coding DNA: TGTGCCAGCAGCGAACCCGGGACTAGGGGAAACGGTGAGCAGTTCTTC. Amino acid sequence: CASSEPGTRGNGEQFF.